A selection of T cell receptor beta chains follows, all from one sample in a study of blood T cell repertoires in COVID-19. The method was immunoSEQ multiplex PCR; TCRdb's version includes in-frame clones alone and lacks a portion of them. There are over 200,000 clones in the sample; roughly 87% occur only once, and 1.9% lies in the top ten. Sequencing was carried out using peripheral blood. The receptors stem from a man in his forties with active or convalescent COVID-19. Each CDR3 is given with its conserved first and last residue. D genes are given only for firm matches.

d_gene,v_gene,j_gene,CDR3aa,CDR3nt
TRBD1,TRBV28,TRBJ2-3,CASSPTGDRVTDTQYF,TGTGCCAGCAGTCCGACTGGGGACAGGGTCACTGATACGCAGTATTTT
.,TRBV24-1,TRBJ2-2,CATSDFGQTGELFF,TGTGCCACCAGTGATTTTGGGCAGACCGGGGAGCTGTTTTTT
.,TRBV6-5,TRBJ2-3,CASSYIRGADTQYF,TGTGCCAGCAGTTACATCAGGGGAGCAGATACGCAGTATTTT
TRBD1,TRBV18,TRBJ2-6,CASSPMRPGQGNSGANVLTF,TGTGCCAGCTCACCCATGAGACCGGGACAGGGGAACTCTGGGGCCAACGTCCTGACTTTC
TRBD1,TRBV19,TRBJ2-7,CASTTGTGVYEQYF,TGTGCCAGTACCACCGGGACAGGGGTCTACGAGCAGTACTTC
.,TRBV12-3/TRBV12-4,TRBJ2-7,CASSTSYEQYF,TGTGCCAGCAGTACTTCCTACGAGCAGTACTTC
TRBD1,TRBV24-1,TRBJ1-2,CATSDPDRGSYGYTF,TGTGCCACCAGTGACCCAGACAGGGGGAGCTATGGCTACACCTTC
.,TRBV7-3,TRBJ2-7,CASSLGPSSYEQYF,TGTGCCAGCAGCTTAGGGCCAAGCTCCTACGAGCAGTACTTC
TRBD1,TRBV28,TRBJ1-1,CASTLDRGGTEAFF,TGTGCCAGCACCCTGGACAGGGGGGGAACTGAAGCTTTCTTT
.,TRBV2,TRBJ1-2,CASTRGPTYGYTF,TGTGCCAGCACGAGAGGCCCCACTTATGGCTACACCTTC
TRBD1,TRBV6-5,TRBJ1-5,CASLGTADQPQHF,TGTGCCAGCTTAGGGACAGCGGATCAGCCCCAGCATTTT
.,TRBV7-9,TRBJ1-1,CASSRPGTEAFF,TGTGCCAGCAGCAGACCCGGGACTGAAGCTTTCTTT